This TCR beta chain was obtained from a study of T-cell reconstitution after alpha-beta-depleted transplantation in children. Preparation of the TCRbeta library involved a method that used unique molecular identifiers. TCRdb re-called the PCR reads with MiXCR, one entry per CDR3 protein. The sample comprises a few hundred thousand distinct CDR3 sequences, 10% of which are singletons, and 2% to 3% rests with the top ten. Trimming removed 5 bases from V and 6 bases from J, with 14 bases in between. Germline loops: CDR1 DFQATT, CDR2 SNEGSKA (reference sequence). The CDR3 is made up of 13 amino acids. The V call is TRBV20-1, the J call TRBJ2-1; D is unclear. This clonotype originated in a human donor who donated a stem cell graft to a child with acute lymphoblastic leukemia. The sequences come from PBMCs from the stem cell graft donor, collected from the stem cell graft. The CDR3 DNA reads as TGCAGTGCTCCCCCCCAGCAGGCCAATGAGCAGTTCTTC. Protein product: CSAPPQQANEQFF.